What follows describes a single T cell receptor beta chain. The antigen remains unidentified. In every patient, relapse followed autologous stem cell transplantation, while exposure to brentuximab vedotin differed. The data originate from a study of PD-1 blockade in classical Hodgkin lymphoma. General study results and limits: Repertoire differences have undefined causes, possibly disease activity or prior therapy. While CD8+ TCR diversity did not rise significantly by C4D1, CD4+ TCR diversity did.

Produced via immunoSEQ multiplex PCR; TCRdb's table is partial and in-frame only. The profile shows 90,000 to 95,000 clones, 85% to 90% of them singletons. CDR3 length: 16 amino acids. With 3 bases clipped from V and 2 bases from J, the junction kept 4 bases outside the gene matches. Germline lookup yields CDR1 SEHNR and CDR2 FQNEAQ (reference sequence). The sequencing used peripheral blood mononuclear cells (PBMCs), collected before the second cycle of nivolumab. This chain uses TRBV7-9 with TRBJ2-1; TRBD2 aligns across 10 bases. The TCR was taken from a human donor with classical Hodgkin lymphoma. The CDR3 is CASSFGAGGAYNEQFF. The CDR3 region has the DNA TGTGCCAGCAGCTTTGGAGCGGGAGGGGCCTACAATGAGCAGTTCTTC.